This is a list of T cell receptor beta chains from one sample in a study of shared clonotypes between healthy human individuals. This table comes from immunoSEQ multiplex PCR, and its TCRdb copy is limited to in-frame clones, with some not included. Here the sample spans roughly 2.2 million clones, under 95% being singletons. Specimen: naive CD4+ T cells from PBMCs. The receptors here all came from a man between 18 and 35 years old in good health. Some clones in this sample may be carry-over from other donors' samples. CDR3s include the opening cysteine and the closing phenylalanine or tryptophan. The order of the fields is J gene, clone size, D gene, V gene, CDR3 protein, CDR3 DNA. A D gene is named only where the DNA matches it firmly. The listing skips clone size in some rows; elsewhere it reads once, few, many or a size class.

TRBJ1-1,NA,NA,TRBV5-1,CASSTNRGAGYEAFF,TGCGCCAGCAGCACGAATCGGGGGGCAGGGTACGAAGCTTTCTTT
TRBJ2-1,NA,TRBD2,TRBV4-1,CASSQKTSGSRNEQFF,TGCGCCAGCAGCCAAAAGACTAGCGGGAGTAGGAATGAGCAGTTCTTC
TRBJ1-1,NA,NA,TRBV11-2,CASSQWGSGRSTEAFF,TGTGCCAGCAGCCAGTGGGGGTCAGGACGGAGCACTGAAGCTTTCTTT
TRBJ1-2,NA,TRBD1,TRBV5-1,CASSGETGSYTF,TGCGCCAGCAGCGGGGAGACAGGGAGCTACACCTTC
TRBJ2-3,NA,NA,TRBV2,CASSSQQDTQYF,TGTGCCAGCAGCTCCCAGCAAGATACGCAGTATTTT
TRBJ1-6,once,NA,TRBV5-8,CASSLGRHSPLHF,TGTGCCAGCAGCTTGGGCCGACACTCACCCCTCCACTTT
TRBJ2-3,NA,NA,TRBV2,CASRITDTQYF,TGTGCCAGCAGGATCACAGATACGCAGTATTTT
TRBJ2-1,NA,TRBD2,TRBV9,CASSVVGTSGFDEQFF,TGTGCCAGCAGCGTAGTGGGGACTAGCGGTTTCGATGAGCAGTTCTTC
TRBJ2-1,NA,TRBD2,TRBV11-2,CASSPRTSGSYNEQFF,TGTGCCAGCAGCCCACGAACTAGCGGGAGTTACAATGAGCAGTTCTTC
TRBJ2-3,NA,NA,TRBV7-9,CASSSLGQGRTSTDTQYF,TGTGCCAGCAGCTCCCTGGGGCAGGGGAGAACTAGCACAGATACGCAGTATTTT